Sequencing of this T cell receptor beta chain was carried out in a study of T cell responses to AZD1222 COVID-19 vaccine. Germline CDR1 reads KGHDR; CDR2 reads SFDVKD. Between the trimmed V and J ends, which lost 2 bases and 7 bases, there was a span of 11 bases. The CDR3 totals 14 residues. Produced via immunoSEQ multiplex PCR; TCRdb's table is partial and in-frame only. The sample records 99,000 or so clones, approximately 90% being singletons. V gene TRBV24-1 combines with J gene TRBJ1-5; no reliable D call. The sequencing used peripheral blood, collected on day 0 of AZD1222 vaccination. This clonotype originated in an adult in good health. This CDR3 is CATSDSGRRQPQHF. CDR3 nucleotides: TGTGCCACCAGTGATTCGGGCAGGAGGCAGCCCCAGCATTTT.